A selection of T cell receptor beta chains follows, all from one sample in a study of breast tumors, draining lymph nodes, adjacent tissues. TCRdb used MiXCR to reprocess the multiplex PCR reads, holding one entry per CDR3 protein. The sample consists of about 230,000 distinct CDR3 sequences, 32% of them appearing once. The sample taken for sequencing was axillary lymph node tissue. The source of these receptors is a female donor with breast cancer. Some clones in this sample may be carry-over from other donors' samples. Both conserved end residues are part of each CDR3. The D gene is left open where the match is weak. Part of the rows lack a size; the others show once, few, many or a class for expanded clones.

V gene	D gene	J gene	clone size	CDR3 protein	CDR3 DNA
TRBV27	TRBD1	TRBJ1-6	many	CASSLYWTGGSNSPLHF	TGTGCCAGCAGTCTCTATTGGACAGGGGGAAGTAATTCACCCCTCCACTTT
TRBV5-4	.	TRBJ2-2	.	CASSLDGANTGELFF	TGTGCCAGCAGCTTGGACGGAGCGAACACCGGGGAGCTGTTTTTT
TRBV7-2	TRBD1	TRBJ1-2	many	CASSLGTGGIGYTF	TGTGCCAGCAGCTTAGGGACAGGGGGTATTGGCTACACCTTC
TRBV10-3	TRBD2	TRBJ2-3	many	CAISDPGLAGATDTQYF	TGTGCCATCAGTGATCCCGGACTAGCGGGAGCCACAGATACGCAGTATTTT
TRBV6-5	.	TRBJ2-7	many	CASSYTYEQYF	TGTGCCAGCAGTTACACCTACGAGCAGTACTTC
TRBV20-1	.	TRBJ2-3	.	CSGGFQDTQYF	TGCAGTGGAGGATTTCAGGATACGCAGTATTTT
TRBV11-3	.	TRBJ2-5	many	CASSLDPTMETQYF	TGTGCCAGCAGCTTAGATCCCACGATGGAGACCCAGTACTTC
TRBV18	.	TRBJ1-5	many	CASSPSLGGQPQHF	TGTGCCAGCTCACCTTCCCTGGGGGGACAGCCCCAGCATTTT
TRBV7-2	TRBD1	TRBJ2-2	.	CASSRTGAGTGELFF	TGTGCCAGCAGCCGGACAGGGGCCGGCACCGGGGAGCTGTTTTTT
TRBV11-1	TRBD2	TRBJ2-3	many	CASRLTGTISTDTQYF	TGTGCCAGCAGACTGACCGGGACTATAAGCACAGATACGCAGTATTTT
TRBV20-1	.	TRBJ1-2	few	CSARDQGGGYGYTF	TGCAGTGCTAGAGATCAGGGTGGGGGCTATGGCTACACCTTC
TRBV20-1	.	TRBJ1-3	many	CSARDRMLPARGNTIYF	TGCAGTGCTAGAGATCGTATGCTCCCAGCGAGAGGAAACACCATATATTTT
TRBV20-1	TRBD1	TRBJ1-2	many	CSARGQGASSDTF	TGCAGTGCTAGAGGGCAGGGGGCATCCTCGGACACCTTC
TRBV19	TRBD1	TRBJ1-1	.	CASSDGTANTEAFF	TGTGCCAGTAGTGATGGGACAGCGAACACTGAAGCTTTCTTT
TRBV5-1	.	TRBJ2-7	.	CASSLDRDYEQYF	TGCGCCAGCAGCTTGGACAGGGACTACGAGCAGTACTTC
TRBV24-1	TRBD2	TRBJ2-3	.	CATSDSSLAGEDTQYF	TGTGCCACCAGTGATTCGTCCCTAGCGGGAGAAGATACGCAGTATTTT
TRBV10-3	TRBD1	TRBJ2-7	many	CAISAVLGQGNEQYF	TGTGCCATCAGTGCGGTCCTGGGACAGGGCAACGAGCAGTACTTC
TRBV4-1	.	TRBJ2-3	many	CASSHQPSSTDTQYF	TGCGCCAGCAGCCACCAGCCTTCCTCCACAGATACGCAGTATTTT
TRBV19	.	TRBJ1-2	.	CASTDSYTYGYTF	TGTGCCAGTACGGACAGTTATACATATGGCTACACCTTC
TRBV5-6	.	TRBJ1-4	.	CASSLGGGRPEKLFF	TGTGCCAGCAGCTTGGGTGGGGGCCGTCCGGAAAAACTGTTTTTT
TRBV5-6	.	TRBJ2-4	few	CASSLYVGNIQYF	TGTGCCAGCAGCTTGTACGTGGGGAACATTCAGTACTTC
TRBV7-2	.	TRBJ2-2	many	CASSLDPAGELFF	TGTGCCAGCAGCTTAGATCCGGCCGGGGAGCTGTTTTTT
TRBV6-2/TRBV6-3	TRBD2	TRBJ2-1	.	CASTNIAGDEQFF	TGTGCCAGCACCAATATAGCGGGAGATGAGCAGTTCTTC
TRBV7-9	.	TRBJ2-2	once	CASSFGVGELFF	TGTGCCAGCAGCTTCGGGGTCGGGGAGCTGTTTTTT
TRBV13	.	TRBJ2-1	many	CASRPRKSSYNEQFF	TGTGCCAGCAGACCGCGGAAGAGCTCCTACAATGAGCAGTTCTTC
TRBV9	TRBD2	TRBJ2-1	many	CASSPDRTSGTDEQFF	TGTGCCAGCAGCCCCGATCGGACTAGCGGGACTGATGAGCAGTTCTTC
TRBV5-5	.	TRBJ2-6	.	CASSLGLHPGANVLTF	TGTGCCAGCAGCTTAGGACTCCACCCTGGGGCCAACGTCCTGACTTTC
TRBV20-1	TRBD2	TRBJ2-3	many	CSARDLAGGTDTQYF	TGCAGTGCTAGAGACCTAGCGGGAGGCACAGATACGCAGTATTTT
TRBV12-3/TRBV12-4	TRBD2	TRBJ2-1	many	CASSLGGTSGRDEQFF	TGTGCCAGCAGTTTAGGAGGGACTAGCGGGAGGGATGAGCAGTTCTTC
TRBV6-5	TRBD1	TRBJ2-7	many	CASSHQGASYEQYF	TGTGCCAGCAGTCACCAGGGGGCGAGCTACGAGCAGTACTTC
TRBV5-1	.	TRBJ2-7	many	CASSENSGDYYEQYF	TGCGCCAGCAGCGAAAATAGCGGAGACTACTACGAGCAGTACTTC
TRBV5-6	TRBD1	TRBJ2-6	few	CASSRQGTAGANVLTF	TGTGCCAGCTCGAGACAGGGTACCGCTGGGGCCAACGTCCTGACTTTC
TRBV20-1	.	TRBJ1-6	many	CSAKQGRSSPLHF	TGCAGTGCTAAACAGGGACGTTCTTCACCCCTCCACTTT
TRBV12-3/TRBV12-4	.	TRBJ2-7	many	CASSPGDFSTAYEQYF	TGTGCCAGCAGTCCGGGGGACTTTTCTACGGCCTACGAGCAGTACTTC
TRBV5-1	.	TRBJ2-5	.	CASSRRDLKDTQYF	TGCGCCAGCAGCCGTCGGGACCTAAAAGACACCCAGTACTTC
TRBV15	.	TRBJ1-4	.	CATSRDRGRLNEKLFF	TGTGCCACCAGCAGAGATCGGGGCCGCCTGAATGAAAAACTGTTTTTT
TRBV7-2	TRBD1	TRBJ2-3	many	CASSPGTGIRGTDTQYF	TGTGCCAGCAGCCCCGGGACAGGGATTAGGGGCACAGATACGCAGTATTTT
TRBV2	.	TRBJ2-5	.	CASRGVQIQETQYF	TGTGCCAGCAGAGGGGTACAGATCCAAGAGACCCAGTACTTC
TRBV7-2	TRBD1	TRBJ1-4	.	CASSLDLQGEREKLFF	TGTGCCAGCAGCTTAGATCTCCAGGGGGAGAGGGAAAAACTGTTTTTT
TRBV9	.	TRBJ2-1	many	CASSVDGRPAGRQFF	TGTGCCAGCAGCGTAGACGGCAGGCCTGCGGGTAGGCAGTTCTTC
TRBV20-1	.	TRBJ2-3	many	CSASEDTQYF	TGCAGTGCTAGCGAAGATACGCAGTATTTT
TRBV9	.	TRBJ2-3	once	CASSPKDYPDTQSF	TGTGCCAGCAGCCCCAAGGACTATCCAGATACGCAGTCCTTT
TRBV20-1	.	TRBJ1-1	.	CSARDLFPVSLRNTEAFF	TGCAGTGCTAGAGATCTCTTTCCGGTCAGTTTAAGGAACACTGAAGCTTTCTTT
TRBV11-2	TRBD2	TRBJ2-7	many	CASSWTGSTSGSMGYYEQYF	TGTGCCAGCAGCTGGACGGGTTCGACTAGCGGGAGTATGGGTTACTACGAGCAGTACTTC
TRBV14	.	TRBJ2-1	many	CASRRSVLASDEQFF	TGTGCCAGCAGGAGATCAGTACTGGCATCCGATGAGCAGTTCTTC
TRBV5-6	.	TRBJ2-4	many	CASSLLAGLNNIQYF	TGTGCCAGCAGCTTGTTGGCGGGGCTCAATAACATTCAGTACTTC